The 10 T cell receptor beta chains reported below all come from one sample, sequenced in a study of Ad26.COV2.S vaccination and SARS-CoV-2 variants. Treatment denoted: about 20 received Ad26.COV2.S at low or high dose, single or two shots; several received placebo; per-sample allocation not given. Day 63 after the first vaccine or placebo injection was the time point for sampling. This table comes from immunoSEQ multiplex PCR, and its TCRdb copy is limited to in-frame clones, with some not included. The sample lists 250,000 to 300,000 clones; 80% to 90% were seen once. The sample here was peripheral blood, taken in a trial of Ad26.COV2.S vaccine versus placebo. The receptors shown here come from a person between 18 and 65 years old who received the Ad26.COV2.S COVID-19 vaccine or a placebo.

This clone was counted once. The chain recombines TRBV2 with TRBJ2-2; TRBD2 is a possible D gene (5 bases). The V gene lost 1 base and the J gene lost 4 bases, with 7 bases spanning the gap. The CDR3 loop spans 14 amino acids. In germline, CDR1 is SNHLY, CDR2 FYNNEI. CDR3 sequence: CASSEGGRTGELFF. In nucleotides, the CDR3 is TGTGCCAGCAGTGAAGGAGGGCGCACCGGGGAGCTGTTTTTT.

This chain joins TRBV7-8 and TRBJ2-5, with D possibly matching TRBD2 (6 bases). Germline loops: CDR1 SGHVS, CDR2 FQNEAQ. This CDR3 comprises 15 residues. V was clipped by 0 bases and J by 4 bases, with 12 bases between them. The CDR3 sequence is CASSLARGWRETQYF. The CDR3 DNA reads as TGTGCCAGCAGCTTAGCGCGGGGTTGGCGAGAGACCCAGTACTTC.

V is TRBV9 and J is TRBJ2-7; 8 bases fit TRBD1. CDR3 length: 13 amino acids. V trimming: 0 bases; J trimming: 12 bases; junction bases outside the gene matches: 8. Germline V lookup: CDR1 SGDLS, CDR2 YYNGEE. Written as DNA, the CDR3 is TGTGCCAGCAGCGTAGAAAGCAGGGGGCCTTCGTACTTC. Its protein is CASSVESRGPSYF.

This sequence joins TRBV2 and TRBJ2-7, with 9 nucleotides matching TRBD2. This CDR3 spans 14 amino acids. With 7 bases clipped from V and 5 bases from J, the junction kept 9 bases outside the gene matches. Germline V gene sequence: CDR1 SNHLY, CDR2 FYNNEI. The CDR3 sequence is CASTLSGSGDEQYF. The CDR3 DNA reads as TGTGCCAGCACTCTTAGCGGGAGCGGGGACGAGCAGTACTTC.

The V call is TRBV7-2, the J call TRBJ2-1, with D unresolved. The V gene's germline CDR1 is SGHTA and CDR2 FQGNSA. V shed 0 bases and J shed 2 bases, with 8 bases lying between them. CDR3 size: 15 residues. Here the CDR3 reads CASSLASAAYNEQFF. DNA for the CDR3: TGTGCCAGCAGCTTAGCGAGCGCAGCCTACAATGAGCAGTTCTTC.

The J gene is TRBJ2-7, the V gene TRBV27; 8 positions agree with TRBD2. CDR3 length equals 15 residues. Trimming cost V 0 bases and J 2 bases; bases outside gene matches: 3. The germline gives CDR1 MNHEY, CDR2 SMNVEV (reference sequence). The CDR3 DNA reads as TGTGCCAGCAGTTTATCCCTAGCGGGTCCCTACGAGCAGTACTTC. Translating gives CASSLSLAGPYEQYF.

This chain connects TRBV28 to TRBJ1-3; D unresolved. Trimming removed 1 base at V and 7 bases at J, with 5 bases between. The length of the CDR3 is 12 residues. The V gene's germline CDR1 is MDHEN and CDR2 SYDVKM. The DNA of the CDR3 is TGTGCCAGCAGTTTATTGGGGAACACCATATATTTT. As protein: CASSLLGNTIYF.

As DNA, the CDR3 is TGTGCCAGCAGCCCTCGGGGACAGGTCTCAACTAATGAAAAACTGTTTTTT. Translated: CASSPRGQVSTNEKLFF. This chain connects TRBV11-3 to TRBJ1-4, with TRBD1 identical over 8 bases. The CDR3 length is 17 residues. V gave up 5 bases and J gave up 0 bases; unmatched junction bases: 8. Germline V gene lookup returns CDR1 SGHNT and CDR2 YENEEA.

This rearrangement joins TRBV28 to TRBJ2-7, with D possibly TRBD2 on 6 matching bases. Looked up from germline, CDR1 is MDHEN and CDR2 is SYDVKM. The CDR3 is made up of 13 amino acids. Deletions cut 8 bases from V and 4 bases from J, with 15 bases between. DNA of the CDR3: TGTGCCAGCTCGGAGGGGTTCGGGTACGAGCAGTACTTC. This codes for CASSEGFGYEQYF.

The chain couples TRBV30 to TRBJ1-2; D not certain. The ends were cut back, 2 bases at V and 2 bases at J, with 15 bases in the middle. The CDR3 covers 15 residues. The germline gives CDR1 GTSNPN, CDR2 SVGIG (reference sequence). The CDR3 protein is CAWSNRWLENYGYTF. The CDR3 nucleotides read TGTGCCTGGAGTAATAGGTGGTTGGAGAACTATGGCTACACCTTC.